A selection of T cell receptor beta chains follows, all from one sample in a study of identical twins. Each CDR3 protein gets one entry after TCRdb re-called the 5' RACE reads with MiXCR. Here the sample spans around 670,000 distinct CDR3 sequences, 5.5% to 6.5% being singletons. Sequencing was carried out using naive T cells sorted from blood. All receptors derive from a man in his late teens or twenties in good health. Each CDR3 is given with its conserved first and last residue. D genes are given only for firm matches. Rows give clone size only sometimes, using once, few, many, or a class for an expanded clone.

size: -; D: TRBD1; J: TRBJ1-6; V: TRBV6-5; DNA: TGTGCCAGCAGTTCGGGGACAGGGCAGCACTTT; CDR3: CASSSGTGQHF
size: many; D: -; J: TRBJ2-5; V: TRBV5-1; DNA: TGCGCCAGCGGCGCGGAACAGAGAAGGGCCCAAGAGACCCAGTACTTC; CDR3: CASGAEQRRAQETQYF
size: many; D: -; J: TRBJ2-1; V: TRBV5-1; DNA: TGCGCCAGCAGCCACCAAGGCGAAAGGGAGAGCTCCTACAATGAGCAGTTCTTC; CDR3: CASSHQGERESSYNEQFF
size: -; D: -; J: TRBJ2-7; V: TRBV7-2; DNA: TGTGCCAGCAGCTTAGGGTTGGGCCCCGGGGACGAGCAGTACTTC; CDR3: CASSLGLGPGDEQYF
size: many; D: -; J: TRBJ2-6; V: TRBV10-3; DNA: TGTGCCATCAGTGAGTCGAATGGAGCCTCTGGGGCCAACGTCCTGACTTTC; CDR3: CAISESNGASGANVLTF
size: many; D: -; J: TRBJ2-3; V: TRBV12-3/TRBV12-4; DNA: TGTGCCAGCAGCGCGGGCATCGCCCCTAGCACAGATACGCAGTATTTT; CDR3: CASSAGIAPSTDTQYF
size: -; D: -; J: TRBJ1-2; V: TRBV27; DNA: TGTGCCAGCAGCCTGAGAGGGGAGCATGGCTACACCTTC; CDR3: CASSLRGEHGYTF
size: many; D: -; J: TRBJ2-1; V: TRBV7-9; DNA: TGTGCCAGCAGCAACCTTAAAGGATACAATGAGCAGTTCTTC; CDR3: CASSNLKGYNEQFF
size: many; D: -; J: TRBJ2-7; V: TRBV30; DNA: TGTGCCTGGAGAGGAGGGTTCGAGCAGTACTTC; CDR3: CAWRGGFEQYF
size: few; D: -; J: TRBJ1-3; V: TRBV21-1; DNA: TGTGCCAGCAGCAAATACACAACAGATATAACCCACTCTGGAAACACCATATATTTT; CDR3: CASSKYTTDITHSGNTIYF
size: many; D: -; J: TRBJ2-4; V: TRBV20-1; DNA: TGCAGTGCGGCTTTGGCGGGAGCCAAAAACATTCAGTACTTC; CDR3: CSAALAGAKNIQYF
size: few; D: -; J: TRBJ2-3; V: TRBV6-2/TRBV6-3; DNA: TGTGCCAGCAGTTACAGGCGGGACGAGAGCACAGATACGCAGTATTTT; CDR3: CASSYRRDESTDTQYF
size: many; D: -; J: TRBJ2-1; V: TRBV10-1; DNA: TGCGCCAGCAGCCCCTCCAGGGATTACAATGAGCAGTTCTTC; CDR3: CASSPSRDYNEQFF
size: -; D: TRBD2; J: TRBJ2-4; V: TRBV15; DNA: TGTGCCACCAGCAGACCAAGCGGGACCCAAAACATTCAGTACTTC; CDR3: CATSRPSGTQNIQYF
size: few; D: TRBD2; J: TRBJ2-2; V: TRBV2; DNA: TGTGCCAGCAGATTCGGGACTAGCGGGAGCACCGGGGAGCTGTTTTTT; CDR3: CASRFGTSGSTGELFF
size: many; D: TRBD1; J: TRBJ2-2; V: TRBV7-9; DNA: TGTGCCAGCAGCTTAGTAACGGGACAGGCGACCCGGGAGCTGTTTTTT; CDR3: CASSLVTGQATRELFF
size: -; D: -; J: TRBJ1-2; V: TRBV3-1; DNA: TGTGCCAGCAGCCAAGATATCGTCTTAGGCTATGGCTACACCTTC; CDR3: CASSQDIVLGYGYTF
size: -; D: TRBD2; J: TRBJ2-2; V: TRBV7-9; DNA: TGTGCCAGCAGCTTTCCGGGGGGTAGTTACTCCGGGGAGCTGTTTTTT; CDR3: CASSFPGGSYSGELFF
size: many; D: TRBD2; J: TRBJ2-2; V: TRBV5-6; DNA: TGTGCCAGCAGCCTCACGGCAGCGGGGACCGGGGAGCTGTTTTTT; CDR3: CASSLTAAGTGELFF
size: -; D: -; J: TRBJ1-1; V: TRBV18; DNA: TGTGCAAGCCACCCTATGGGGGGGAACACTGAAGCTTTCTTT; CDR3: CASHPMGGNTEAFF
size: many; D: TRBD1; J: TRBJ1-6; V: TRBV7-2; DNA: TGTGCCAGCAGCTTAGGGGGGACAGGGGGTAGGCCCCTCCACTTT; CDR3: CASSLGGTGGRPLHF
size: many; D: -; J: TRBJ2-1; V: TRBV20-1; DNA: TGCAGTGCTAGGCCTGTAGCCCAATTCTACAATGAGCAGTTCTTC; CDR3: CSARPVAQFYNEQFF
size: many; D: -; J: TRBJ2-7; V: TRBV20-1; DNA: TGCAGTGCCGGATGGGGGGCCGACGAGCAGTACTTC; CDR3: CSAGWGADEQYF